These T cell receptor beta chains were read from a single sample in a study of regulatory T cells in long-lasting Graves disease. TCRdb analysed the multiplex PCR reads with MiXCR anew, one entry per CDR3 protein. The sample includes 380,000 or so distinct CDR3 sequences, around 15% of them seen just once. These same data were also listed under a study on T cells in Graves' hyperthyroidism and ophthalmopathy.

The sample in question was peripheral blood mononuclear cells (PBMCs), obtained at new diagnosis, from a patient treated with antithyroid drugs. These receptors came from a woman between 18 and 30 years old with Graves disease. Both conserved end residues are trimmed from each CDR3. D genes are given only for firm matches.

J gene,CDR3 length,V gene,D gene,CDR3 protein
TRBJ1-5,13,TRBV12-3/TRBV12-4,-,ASRVGTYSNQPQH
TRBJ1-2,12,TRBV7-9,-,ASSYSGQHYGYT
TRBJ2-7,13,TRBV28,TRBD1,ASSVSRDRGGEQY
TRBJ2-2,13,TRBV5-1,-,ASSSGRANTGELF
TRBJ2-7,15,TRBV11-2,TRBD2,ASSLRLAGTSSYEQY
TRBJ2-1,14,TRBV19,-,ASSVSRDHSYNEQF
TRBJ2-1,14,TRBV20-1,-,SADLSSWSSYNEQF
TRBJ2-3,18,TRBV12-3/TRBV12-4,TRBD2,ASSSTHRLAGDQYGDTQY
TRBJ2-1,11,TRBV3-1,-,ASSHKLAGEQF
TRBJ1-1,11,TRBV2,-,ASRRDGNTEAF
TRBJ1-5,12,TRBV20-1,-,SAREGTHNQPQH
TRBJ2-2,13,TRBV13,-,ASSLRQPNTGELF
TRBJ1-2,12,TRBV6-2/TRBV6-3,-,ASSVSDRHVGYT
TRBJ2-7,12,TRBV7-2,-,ASSPPPGGYEQY
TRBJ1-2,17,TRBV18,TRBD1,ASSPTGTGGSTLNYGYT
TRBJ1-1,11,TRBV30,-,AWKSGLRTEAF
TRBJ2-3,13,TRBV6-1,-,ASSEEAGGSDTQY
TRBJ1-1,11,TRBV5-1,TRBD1,ASRIGTGTEAF
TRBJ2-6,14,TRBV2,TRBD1,ASRTDRGHGANVLT
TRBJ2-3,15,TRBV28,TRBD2,ASSHPTSGRGGDTQY
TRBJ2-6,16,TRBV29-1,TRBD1,SVEGRGGAYSGANVLT
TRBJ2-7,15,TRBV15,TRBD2,ATRRAGWGLPSYEQY
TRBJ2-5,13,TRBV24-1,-,ATSDFVGPRETQY
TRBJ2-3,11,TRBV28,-,ASSVASTDTQY
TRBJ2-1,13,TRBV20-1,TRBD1,SATPAGQGVNEQF
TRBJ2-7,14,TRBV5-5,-,ASSLGTGQTSYEQY
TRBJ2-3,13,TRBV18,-,ASSPPTSPTDTQY
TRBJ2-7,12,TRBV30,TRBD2,AWTLAGGPYEQY
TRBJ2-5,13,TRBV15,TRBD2,ATSTRRGGVETQY
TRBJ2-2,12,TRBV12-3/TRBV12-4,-,ASRGSGNTGELF
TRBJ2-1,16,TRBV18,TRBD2,ASSPWLGDYPSYNEQF
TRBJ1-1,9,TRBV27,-,ASTSRTEAF